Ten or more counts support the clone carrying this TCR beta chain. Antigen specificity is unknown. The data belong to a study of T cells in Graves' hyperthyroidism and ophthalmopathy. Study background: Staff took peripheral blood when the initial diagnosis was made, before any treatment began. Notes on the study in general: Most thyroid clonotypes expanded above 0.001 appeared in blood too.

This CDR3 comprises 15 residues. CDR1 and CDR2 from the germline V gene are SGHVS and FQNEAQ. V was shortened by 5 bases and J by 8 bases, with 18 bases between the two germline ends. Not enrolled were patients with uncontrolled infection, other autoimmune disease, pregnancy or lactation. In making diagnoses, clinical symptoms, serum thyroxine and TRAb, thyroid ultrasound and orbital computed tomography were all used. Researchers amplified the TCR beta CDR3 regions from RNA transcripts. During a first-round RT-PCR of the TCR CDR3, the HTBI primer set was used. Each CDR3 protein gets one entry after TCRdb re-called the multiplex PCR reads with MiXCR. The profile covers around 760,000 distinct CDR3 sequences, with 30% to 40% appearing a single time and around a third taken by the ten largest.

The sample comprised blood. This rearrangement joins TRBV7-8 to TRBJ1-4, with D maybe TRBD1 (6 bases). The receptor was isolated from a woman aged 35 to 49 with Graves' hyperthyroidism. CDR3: CASSPRQEASEKLFF. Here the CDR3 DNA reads TGTGCCAGCAGCCCCCGACAGGAGGCATCGGAAAAACTGTTTTTT.